What follows are 3 T cell receptor beta chains derived from one specimen sequenced in a study of vaccination effects on CD4 cells after COVID-19. With nine to eleven days of culture completed, CD4+ T cells were isolated. Only in-frame clones appear in the TCRdb table, and some are missing; sequencing was by immunoSEQ multiplex PCR. The sample has about 64,000 clones; approximately 72% are singletons. No cognate antigen is known for these TCRs. The sample in question was CD4+ T cells from PBMCs cultured without peptide, obtained before COVID-19 vaccination. Every receptor here comes from a human donor who had a prior SARS-CoV-2 infection.

The V and J genes are TRBV5-1 and TRBJ2-1; a weak D match, TRBD2 (6 bases). Deletions cut 0 bases from V and 8 bases from J, with 18 bases between. CDR3 length equals 16 residues. The germline V gene encodes CDR1 SGHRS and CDR2 YFSETQ. CDR3 amino acids: CASSLAGSGLGDEQFF. The CDR3 coding sequence is TGCGCCAGCAGCTTGGCCGGGAGCGGGTTAGGCGATGAGCAGTTCTTC.

The chain is built from TRBV5-1 and TRBJ1-1; D is perhaps TRBD1 (5 bases). The CDR3 is made up of 14 amino acids. Trimming removed 4 bases at V and 1 base at J, with 11 bases between. The germline V gene has CDR1 SGHRS and CDR2 YFSETQ. CDR3 bases: TGCGCCAGCAGCAGAGACAGACCGAACACTGAAGCTTTCTTT. It codes for CASSRDRPNTEAFF.

The chain uses TRBV5-1 and TRBJ1-2, with D possibly matching TRBD1 (6 bases). The V end lost 4 bases, the J end lost 1 base, and 11 bases lay between the germline ends. The germline CDR1 and CDR2 sequences are SGHRS and YFSETQ. The CDR3 is made up of 14 amino acids. For the CDR3, the DNA is TGCGCCAGCAGCCCGGACAGACTTAACTATGGCTACACCTTC. Protein sequence: CASSPDRLNYGYTF.